This T cell receptor (beta chain) comes out of a study of blood T cell repertoires in COVID-19. Overall study context: Whether acute or convalescent, the COVID-19 samples came from the United States, Italy and Spain. Sources were T cells, B-cell-depleted T cells, or PBMCs; the material itself was cDNA or gDNA.

The V gene's germline CDR1 is SGDLS and CDR2 YYNGEE. V was pared by 2 bases and J by 5 bases, with 17 bases between. The CDR3 totals 15 residues. In the authors' workflow: Estimation of nucleated cell counts was performed using reference gene primer amplification. Repertoires were generated with immunoSEQ multiplex PCR, while TCRdb's copy carries only in-frame clones and drops some. The V and J calls and clone size are taken from that table; D and trimming were inferred from the DNA. The table shows hundreds of thousands of clones, with roughly four fifths occurring only once. Sample: peripheral blood. The chain employs TRBV9 and TRBJ2-7, with a possible D match to TRBD2 (5 bases). The TCR was taken from a woman in her 50s who had recovered from COVID-19. The CDR3 nucleotides read TGTGCCAGCAGCGTCGGTCGTGGGAGTAGAGACGAGCAGTACTTC. It encodes CASSVGRGSRDEQYF.